The 23 T cell receptor beta chains given below trace back to one sample, sequenced in a study of blood T cell repertoires in COVID-19. Sequencing was performed with immunoSEQ multiplex PCR; in TCRdb, only in-frame clones are kept and a portion is missing. The sample includes 95,000 to 100,000 clones, 70% to 90% of them seen just once. The source material was peripheral blood. The source of these receptors is a woman between 25 and 40 years old with acute or convalescent COVID-19.

The chain couples TRBV5-1 to TRBJ1-6; D unclear. The CDR3 has 16 amino acids. Germline CDR1 and CDR2: SGHRS and YFSETQ. V gave up 5 bases and J gave up 3 bases, with 15 bases separating them. In DNA form, the CDR3 reads TGCGCCAGCAGGAGGGCCCAAGCCCTCTATAATTCACCCCTCCACTTT. This translates into CASRRAQALYNSPLHF.

The chain is built from TRBV9 and TRBJ1-1, with D possibly being TRBD1 (5 bases). V was trimmed by 3 bases and J by 0 bases, leaving 15 bases between them. The CDR3 is 16 residues long. Germline lookup yields CDR1 SGDLS and CDR2 YYNGEE. The CDR3 DNA reads as TGTGCCAGCAGCGGGGGGGTTTTCGGCCTGAACACTGAAGCTTTCTTT. Amino acid sequence: CASSGGVFGLNTEAFF.

This rearrangement joins TRBV30 to TRBJ1-6; D is ambiguous. The germline CDR1 and CDR2 sequences are GTSNPN and SVGIG (reference sequence). V was cut by 3 bases and J by 13 bases, with 19 bases left in between. The CDR3 totals 14 residues. The CDR3 reads CAWRGDQTSTPLHF. The CDR3 DNA sequence: TGTGCCTGGAGAGGTGACCAGACTTCTACGCCCCTCCACTTT.

The chain employs TRBV18 and TRBJ2-1; D remains unclear. The CDR3 is 15 amino acids. From germline, CDR1 is KGHSH and CDR2 LQKENI. The V and J ends lost 4 bases and 2 bases respectively, with 12 bases between them. CDR3 loop: CASSLLSGPYNEQFF. The CDR3 nucleotides read TGTGCCAGCTCACTCCTTAGTGGGCCCTACAATGAGCAGTTCTTC.

This clone has a single count. DNA for the CDR3: TGTGCCACCAGCAGGGGGGCGAGGAATGAGCAGTTCTTC. This gives the protein CATSRGARNEQFF. The rearrangement links TRBV24-1 to TRBJ2-1; a possible D gene is TRBD1 (7 bases). Germline values: CDR1 KGHDR, CDR2 SFDVKD. The CDR3 contains 13 residues. The V and J ends lost 7 bases and 7 bases respectively, with 13 bases between them.

This chain joins TRBV14 and TRBJ1-6, with D uncertain. With 0 bases removed from V and 10 bases from J, the gap between germline ends came to 4 bases. The CDR3 runs 12 residues. CDR1 and CDR2 from the germline V gene are SGHDN and FVKESK. The CDR3 is CASSQEGSPLHF. The DNA of the CDR3 is TGTGCCAGCAGCCAAGAGGGCTCACCCCTCCACTTT.

The chain couples TRBV12-3 or TRBV12-4 to TRBJ1-1; D unclear. The CDR3 consists of 11 residues. Trimming removed 6 bases from V and 2 bases from J, with 4 bases in between. The CDR3 nucleotides read TGTGCCAGCAGCTTTAACACTGAAGCTTTCTTT. Encoded protein: CASSFNTEAFF.

The chain employs TRBV7-6 and TRBJ1-1; 9 positions agree with TRBD1. The CDR3 runs 18 residues. With 3 bases clipped from V and 0 bases from J, the junction kept 11 bases outside the gene matches. Germline loops: CDR1 SGHVS, CDR2 FNYEAQ. CDR3 in DNA: TGTGCCAGCAGCTTTAGAACAGGGGGCGCGGGGGTGAACACTGAAGCTTTCTTT. Translated: CASSFRTGGAGVNTEAFF.

The CDR3 spells CASSSATGGYEQYF. CDR3 DNA: TGTGCCAGCAGTTCCGCTACAGGGGGCTACGAGCAGTACTTC. This rearrangement joins TRBV9 to TRBJ2-7; 8 nucleotides match TRBD1. V dropped 5 bases and J dropped 3; count of bases not matched to a gene: 7. The CDR3 loop spans 14 amino acids. The germline CDR1 and CDR2 sequences are SGDLS and YYNGEE.

The rearrangement uses TRBV4-1 and TRBJ2-7, with 9 bases identical to TRBD2. In germline, CDR1 is MGHRA, CDR2 YSYEKL. The V gene end was trimmed by 4 bases and the J gene end by 1 base; junction bases not matched to a gene: 5. The CDR3 contains 15 residues. CDR3 residues: CASSPPTSGSYEQYF. The DNA for the CDR3 is TGCGCCAGCAGCCCCCCGACTAGCGGTTCCTACGAGCAGTACTTC.

The gene calls are TRBV5-6 and TRBJ1-2; 7 nucleotides agree with TRBD1. CDR3 length: 14 residues. J gave up 4 bases and V 1 base, and 4 bases lay outside the gene matches. The germline gives CDR1 SGHDT, CDR2 YYEEEE. CDR3 coding DNA: TGTGCCAGCAGCTTGCCGGGACAGTTCTATGGCTACACCTTC. Translation gives CASSLPGQFYGYTF.

The gene calls are TRBV28 and TRBJ1-2; tentatively, D is TRBD1 (6 bases). The V and J ends lost 7 bases and 2 bases respectively, with 17 bases between them. Germline V gives CDR1 MDHEN, CDR2 SYDVKM. CDR3 size: 15 residues. CDR3 loop: CASTLDSRRNYGYTF. CDR3 nucleotide sequence: TGTGCCAGCACTCTGGACAGTCGCCGCAACTATGGCTACACCTTC.

CDR3 sequence: CASSLGPGTGGEAFF. CDR3 bases: TGTGCCAGCAGCTTGGGTCCCGGGACAGGGGGTGAAGCTTTCTTT. V usage is TRBV7-8 and J usage is TRBJ1-1; 11 positions agree with TRBD1. The CDR3 sequence is 15 residues long. Germline loops: CDR1 SGHVS, CDR2 FQNEAQ. V trimming: 3 bases; J trimming: 7 bases; junction bases outside the gene matches: 7. Looking up the rest from reference TRBV7-8 and TRBJ1-1 gives the full variable domain: GAGVSQSPRYKVAKRGQDVALRCDPISGHVSLFWYQQALGQGPEFLTYFQNEAQLDKSGLPSDRFFAERPEGSVSTLKIQRTQQEDSAVYLCASSLGPGTGGEAFFGQGTRLTVV.

The chain recombines TRBV11-2 with TRBJ2-3; D may be TRBD1 (5 bases). V lost 5 bases and J 5 bases, leaving 17 bases between the germline ends. The CDR3 is made up of 15 amino acids. Looked up from germline, CDR1 is SGHAT and CDR2 is FQNNGV. This chain's CDR3 is CASSPTENGLDTQYF. In DNA form, the CDR3 reads TGTGCCAGCAGCCCGACAGAAAACGGGTTAGATACGCAGTATTTT. Full variable domain (outside the CDR3, taken from reference TRBV11-2 and TRBJ2-3): EAGVAQSPRYKIIEKRQSVAFWCNPISGHATLYWYQQILGQGPKLLIQFQNNGVVDDSQLPKDRFSAERLKGVDSTLKIQPAKLEDSAVYLCASSPTENGLDTQYFGPGTRLTVL.

This chain uses TRBV11-2 with TRBJ1-2, with TRBD1 identical over 7 bases. Trimming took 1 base from V and 8 from J; bases not matched to a gene: 4. The CDR3 consists of 13 residues. CDR1 and CDR2 from the germline V gene are SGHAT and FQNNGV. The DNA for the CDR3 is TGTGCCAGCAGCTTAGGACAGGGACTCGGCTACACCTTC. This encodes CASSLGQGLGYTF.

The gene calls are TRBV5-4 and TRBJ1-2; D may be TRBD1 (6 bases). The CDR3 has 13 residues. Germline loops: CDR1 SGHNT, CDR2 YYREEE (reference sequence). Trimming stripped 0 bases from V and 8 bases from J, with 11 bases between. The CDR3 DNA reads as TGTGCCAGCAGCTTGGATGGGGGCGACGGCTACACCTTC. It yields the protein CASSLDGGDGYTF. Using reference TRBV5-4 and TRBJ1-2 for the parts outside the CDR3, the full variable domain is ETGVTQSPTHLIKTRGQQVTLRCSSQSGHNTVSWYQQALGQGPQFIFQYYREEENGRGNFPPRFSGLQFPNYSSELNVNALELDDSALYLCASSLDGGDGYTFGSGTRLTVV.

This chain links TRBV10-3 with TRBJ2-1; possible D gene TRBD2, 5 bases. Per germline, CDR1 ENHRY and CDR2 SYGVKD. Deletions cut 3 bases from V and 6 bases from J, with 12 bases between. This CDR3 spans 14 amino acids. The CDR3 DNA reads as TGTGCCATCAGTGATTGGGGAGCCGGCAATGAGCAGTTCTTC. It translates to CAISDWGAGNEQFF.

The gene calls are TRBV4-1 and TRBJ1-2; D not resolved. The length of the CDR3 is 14 residues. V was shortened by 1 base and J by 3 bases, with 9 bases between the two germline ends. Germline V gene sequence: CDR1 MGHRA, CDR2 YSYEKL. The CDR3 DNA reads TGCGCCAGCAGCCAAGGTCGGGTGGACTATGGCTACACCTTC. The encoded protein is CASSQGRVDYGYTF.

The rearrangement joins TRBV6-5 to TRBJ2-1, with D unresolved. This CDR3 region has 14 residues. Germline V gene lookup returns CDR1 MNHEY and CDR2 SVGAGI. V gave up 5 bases and J gave up 4 bases, with 12 bases separating them. CDR3 sequence: CASSMGQDYNEQFF. The CDR3 nucleotides are TGTGCCAGCAGTATGGGCCAGGATTACAATGAGCAGTTCTTC.

This clone has only one observation. The chain has TRBV2 and TRBJ2-7, with 10 bases lining up with TRBD1. Germline-derived CDR1 and CDR2 are SNHLY and FYNNEI. The CDR3 totals 14 residues. V trimming: 4 bases; J trimming: 3 bases; junction bases outside the gene matches: 3. The DNA of the CDR3 is TGTGCCAGCAGTGTGGGGACAGGGGACTACGAGCAGTACTTC. It yields the protein CASSVGTGDYEQYF.

In regard to this clone: At one of its ends the junction is not consistent with the germline gene, which may arise from a read error. V and J are TRBV24-1 and TRBJ2-3, with a possible D match to TRBD1 (5 bases). The CDR3 loop spans 13 amino acids. From germline, CDR1 is KGHDR and CDR2 SFDVKD. The CDR3 DNA sequence: TGTGCCATCAGTACAGGTAGCACAGATACGCAGTATTTT. Protein product: CAISTGSTDTQYF.

CDR3 residues: CASSDSYEQYF. DNA for the CDR3: TGCGCCAGCAGCGACAGCTACGAGCAGTACTTC. This rearrangement joins TRBV5-1 to TRBJ2-7; TRBD1 is a possible D gene (5 bases). CDR1 SGHRS and CDR2 YFSETQ come from the germline V gene. This CDR3 region has 11 residues. Trimming left V 4 bases short and J 3 bases short, with 5 bases between.

The chain is built from TRBV5-6 and TRBJ1-2; D is ambiguous. V lost 4 bases and J 5 bases, leaving 12 bases between the germline ends. The germline V gene has CDR1 SGHDT and CDR2 YYEEEE. The CDR3 loop spans 13 amino acids. This CDR3 is CASSLGDGYGYTF. For the CDR3, the DNA is TGTGCCAGCAGCCTCGGCGACGGGTATGGCTACACCTTC. Filled out from reference TRBV5-6 and TRBJ1-2, the complete variable domain reads DAGVTQSPTHLIKTRGQQVTLRCSPKSGHDTVSWYQQALGQGPQFIFQYYEEEERQRGNFPDRFSGHQFPNYSSELNVNALLLGDSALYLCASSLGDGYGYTFGSGTRLTVV.